This T cell receptor (beta chain) was documented in a study of cytomegalovirus exposure and HLA in healthy donors. Comments on this clone: The target antigen is unknown.

Study-level results: Earlier analysis found most TCR beta V segments productive about 87% or about 30% of the time. Immune exposure data for these donors was limited to CMV serostatus.

Trimming pared 0 bases from V and 8 bases from J, leaving 19 bases between. The CDR3 contains 17 residues. The germline V gene encodes CDR1 MGHRA and CDR2 YSYEKL. Researchers ran the PCR with 60 Vbeta and 13 Jbeta primers. Measured with immunoSEQ multiplex PCR; TCRdb has only the in-frame clones, and not every one. This sample has approximately 170,000 clones, with 65% to 85% found just once. This receptor was obtained from a male donor in good health and CMV-seronegative. The material sequenced was PBMCs. This chain links TRBV4-1 with TRBJ1-4, with D unclear. CDR3 DNA: TGCGCCAGCAGCCAAGATCGAATGGGTTTCCGCGGGGAAAAACTGTTTTTT. This encodes CASSQDRMGFRGEKLFF.